This is a list of T cell receptor beta chains from one sample in a study of shared clonotypes between healthy human individuals. Assay used: immunoSEQ multiplex PCR; TCRdb lists only in-frame clones, some missing. The table shows about 2 million clones, with 85% to 95% occurring only once. Specimen: naive CD4+ T cells sorted from blood. The receptors shown here come from a man between 18 and 35 years old in good health. CDR3s include the opening cysteine and the closing phenylalanine or tryptophan. The D gene is left open where the match is weak. Some rows have no size entry. The others give once, few or many, or a class for an expanded clone.

D	J	size	V	CDR3	DNA
-	TRBJ1-2	-	TRBV5-6	CASSPGKGGYTF	TGTGCCAGCAGTCCGGGAAAAGGGGGCTACACCTTC
TRBD1	TRBJ2-2	-	TRBV28	CASDRGGTGELFF	TGTGCCAGCGACAGGGGTGGTACCGGGGAGCTGTTTTTT
TRBD2	TRBJ2-5	once	TRBV7-2	CASSLAPSGSMETQYF	TGTGCCAGCAGCTTAGCGCCTAGCGGGAGCATGGAGACCCAGTACTTC
-	TRBJ2-6	-	TRBV9	CASSVTIIPGANVLTF	TGTGCCAGCAGCGTTACTATTATCCCTGGGGCCAACGTCCTGACTTTC
TRBD2	TRBJ2-7	-	TRBV5-1	CASSVSGALGEQYF	TGCGCCAGCAGCGTTAGCGGGGCCTTGGGGGAGCAGTACTTC
-	TRBJ2-5	-	TRBV7-2	CASSSQRAQETQYF	TGTGCCAGCAGCTCTCAGCGGGCCCAAGAGACCCAGTACTTC
TRBD1	TRBJ2-7	-	TRBV6-5	CASSRTGNSYEQYF	TGTGCCAGCAGTCGGACAGGGAACTCCTACGAGCAGTACTTC
TRBD2	TRBJ2-2	-	TRBV9	CASSVVKSSGSGGELFF	TGTGCCAGCAGCGTAGTGAAGTCTAGCGGGAGTGGCGGGGAGCTGTTTTTT
-	TRBJ1-6	-	TRBV6-6	CASSQGIYSPLHF	TGTGCCAGCAGTCAGGGGATTTATTCACCCCTCCACTTT
TRBD1	TRBJ1-6	-	TRBV18	CASSPGDRQNSPLHF	TGTGCCAGCTCACCCGGGGACAGGCAAAATTCACCCCTCCACTTT
-	TRBJ2-2	-	TRBV19	CASSIIAVGRRNTGELFF	TGTGCCAGTAGTATTATCGCGGTTGGACGGAGAAACACCGGGGAGCTGTTTTTT
-	TRBJ1-1	-	TRBV28	CASSSPRGAVNTEAFF	TGTGCCAGCAGTTCCCCCCGAGGGGCCGTGAACACTGAAGCTTTCTTT
TRBD1	TRBJ1-6	few	TRBV27	CASSLGQGNSPLHF	TGTGCCAGCAGTTTGGGACAGGGAAACTCACCCCTCCACTTT
TRBD2	TRBJ2-3	once	TRBV6-4	CASSESGGRTGDTQYF	TGTGCCAGCAGTGAGTCGGGGGGGAGAACAGGAGATACGCAGTATTTT
TRBD1	TRBJ1-2	-	TRBV19	CASNGDRGYGYTF	TGTGCCAGTAACGGCGACAGGGGCTATGGCTACACCTTC
TRBD1	TRBJ1-5	-	TRBV7-8	CASIDQRWAPGQGVQPQHF	TGTGCCAGCATCGACCAGAGATGGGCACCGGGACAGGGGGTTCAGCCCCAGCATTTT
-	TRBJ1-4	-	TRBV5-1	CASSSGAQVPNEKLFF	TGCGCCAGCAGCTCCGGGGCCCAGGTCCCTAATGAAAAACTGTTTTTT
-	TRBJ1-5	once	TRBV6-5	CASSPGQISNQPQHF	TGTGCCAGCAGCCCAGGACAAATTAGCAATCAGCCCCAGCATTTT
TRBD2	TRBJ2-4	-	TRBV27	CASSGLAGGVQYF	TGTGCCAGCAGTGGGCTAGCGGGGGGCGTTCAGTACTTC
-	TRBJ1-3	-	TRBV30	CAWSPPRTNGNTIYF	TGTGCCTGGAGTCCCCCTCGGACAAATGGAAACACCATATATTTT
-	TRBJ2-7	-	TRBV30	CAWSGRGTYEQYF	TGTGCCTGGAGTGGTAGGGGCACCTACGAGCAGTACTTC
-	TRBJ2-5	-	TRBV7-6	CASSTGGVLWTQYF	TGTGCCAGCAGCACCGGGGGAGTGTTGTGGACCCAGTACTTC
-	TRBJ2-4	-	TRBV6-1	CASSEGQTLNIQYF	TGTGCCAGCAGCGAGGGACAAACCCTAAACATTCAGTACTTC
TRBD1	TRBJ2-2	-	TRBV19	CASGGTGTTGELFF	TGTGCCAGTGGAGGGACAGGGACCACCGGGGAGCTGTTTTTT
TRBD1	TRBJ2-6	-	TRBV4-1	CASSQRTGGTGANVLTF	TGCGCCAGCAGCCAAAGGACAGGGGGGACTGGGGCCAACGTCCTGACTTTC
TRBD2	TRBJ2-3	-	TRBV7-2	CASSPRPGLPSTDTQYF	TGTGCCAGCAGCCCCCGCCCGGGACTACCTAGCACAGATACGCAGTATTTT
TRBD1	TRBJ2-5	-	TRBV27	CASSDIRTGQETQYF	TGTGCCAGCAGTGATATTAGGACAGGACAAGAGACCCAGTACTTC
-	TRBJ1-2	-	TRBV5-4	CASRPGTEYGYTF	TGTGCCAGCAGACCGGGGACCGAGTATGGCTACACCTTC
-	TRBJ2-1	-	TRBV29-1	CSVEVGWGRNEQFF	TGCAGCGTTGAAGTGGGATGGGGCAGGAATGAGCAGTTCTTC
TRBD1	TRBJ2-1	-	TRBV5-1	CASSGQGANYNEQFF	TGCGCCAGCAGCGGACAGGGGGCCAACTACAATGAGCAGTTCTTC
TRBD1	TRBJ2-2	-	TRBV6-5	CASSWGQGDTGELFF	TGTGCCAGCAGTTGGGGACAGGGGGACACCGGGGAGCTGTTTTTT
-	TRBJ2-1	-	TRBV7-9	CASQAGAYNEQFF	TGTGCCAGCCAGGCAGGGGCATACAATGAGCAGTTCTTC
TRBD1	TRBJ1-4	-	TRBV5-1	CASSLRTGGEKLFF	TGCGCCAGCAGCTTGCGTACAGGGGGCGAAAAACTGTTTTTT